This T cell receptor beta chain stems from a study of blood T cells in healthy people across ages. Concerning this clonotype: The antigen is unknown.

With a J-beta primer mix and a sample-barcoded 5' primer, a second PCR ran 7 to 11 cycles. MiXCR was run by TCRdb on the 5' RACE reads, yielding one entry per CDR3 protein. The data show 1.5 million to 2 million distinct CDR3 sequences, around 48% seen once. In germline, CDR1 is LGHNA, CDR2 YSLEER. This CDR3 region has 14 residues. V was trimmed by 0 bases and J by 5 bases, leaving 8 bases between them. Study-level findings and limits: Greater diversity and more naive CD4+ cells were seen in long-lived donors than in aged donors. Diversity of TCR beta correlated strongly with naive T cell percentage.

The chain has TRBV4-3 and TRBJ1-5; D is perhaps TRBD1 (5 bases). The material sequenced was blood. The clonotype was recovered from a woman aged 35 to 49 in good health. The CDR3 DNA sequence: TGCGCCAGCAGCCAAGAACGGGGGGATCAGCCCCAGCATTTT. It translates to CASSQERGDQPQHF.